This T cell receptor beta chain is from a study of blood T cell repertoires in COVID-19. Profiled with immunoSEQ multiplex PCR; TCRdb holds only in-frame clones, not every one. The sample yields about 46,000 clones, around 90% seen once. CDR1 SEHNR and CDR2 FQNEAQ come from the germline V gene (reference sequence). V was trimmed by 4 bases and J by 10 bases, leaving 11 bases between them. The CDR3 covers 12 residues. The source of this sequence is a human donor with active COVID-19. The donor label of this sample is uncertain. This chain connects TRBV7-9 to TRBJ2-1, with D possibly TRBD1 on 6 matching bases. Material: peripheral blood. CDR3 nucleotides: TGTGCCAGCAGCTACGTAGGGGGAGAGCAGTTCTTC. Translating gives CASSYVGGEQFF. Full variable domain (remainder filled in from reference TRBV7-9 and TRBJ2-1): DTGVSQNPRHKITKRGQNVTFRCDPISEHNRLYWYRQTLGQGPEFLTYFQNEAQLEKSRLLSDRFSAERPKGSFSTLEIQRTEQGDSAMYLCASSYVGGEQFFGPGTRLTVL.